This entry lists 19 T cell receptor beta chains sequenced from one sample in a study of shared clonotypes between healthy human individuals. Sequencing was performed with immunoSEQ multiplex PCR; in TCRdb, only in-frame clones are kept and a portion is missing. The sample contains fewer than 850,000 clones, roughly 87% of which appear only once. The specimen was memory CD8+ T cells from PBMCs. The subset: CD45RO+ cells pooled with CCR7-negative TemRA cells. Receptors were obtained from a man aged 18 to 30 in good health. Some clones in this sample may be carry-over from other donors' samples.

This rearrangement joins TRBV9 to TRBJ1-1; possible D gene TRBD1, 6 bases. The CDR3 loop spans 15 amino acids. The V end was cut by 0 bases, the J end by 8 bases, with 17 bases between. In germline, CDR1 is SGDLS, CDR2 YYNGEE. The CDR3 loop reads CASSVESSDSYEAFF. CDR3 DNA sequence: TGTGCCAGCAGCGTAGAATCCTCGGACAGTTACGAAGCTTTCTTT.

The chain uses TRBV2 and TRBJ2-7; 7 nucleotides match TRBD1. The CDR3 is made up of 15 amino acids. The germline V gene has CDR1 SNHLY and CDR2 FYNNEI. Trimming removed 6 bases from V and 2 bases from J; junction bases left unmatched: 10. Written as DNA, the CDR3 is TGTGCCAGCAGCTCCGGGACAGACCCACCCTACGAGCAGTACTTC. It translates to CASSSGTDPPYEQYF.

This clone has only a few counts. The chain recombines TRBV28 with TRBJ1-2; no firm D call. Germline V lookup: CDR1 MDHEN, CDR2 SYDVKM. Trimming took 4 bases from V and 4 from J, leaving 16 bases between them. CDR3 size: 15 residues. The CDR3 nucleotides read TGTGCCAGCAGTTCCAAGTACGGACGGCTCTATGGCTACACCTTC. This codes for CASSSKYGRLYGYTF.

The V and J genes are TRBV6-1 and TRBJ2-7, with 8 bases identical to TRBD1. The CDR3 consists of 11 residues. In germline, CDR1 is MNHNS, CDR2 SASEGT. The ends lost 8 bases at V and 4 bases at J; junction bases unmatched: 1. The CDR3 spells CASGQGYEQYF. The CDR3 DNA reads TGTGCCAGCGGACAGGGTTACGAGCAGTACTTC.

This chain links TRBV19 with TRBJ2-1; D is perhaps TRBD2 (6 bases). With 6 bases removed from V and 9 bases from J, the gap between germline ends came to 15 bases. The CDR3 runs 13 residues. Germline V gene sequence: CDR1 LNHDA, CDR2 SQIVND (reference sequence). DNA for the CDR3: TGTGCCAGTAGCCGAGGGACTGGGCGTGAGCAGTTCTTC. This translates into CASSRGTGREQFF.

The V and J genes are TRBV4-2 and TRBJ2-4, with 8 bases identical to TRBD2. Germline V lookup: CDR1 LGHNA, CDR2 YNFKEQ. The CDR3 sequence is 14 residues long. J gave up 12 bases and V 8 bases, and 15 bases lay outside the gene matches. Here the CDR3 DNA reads TGTGCCAGCGGACCCGGACGGGGACTAGATTCTCAGTACTTC. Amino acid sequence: CASGPGRGLDSQYF.

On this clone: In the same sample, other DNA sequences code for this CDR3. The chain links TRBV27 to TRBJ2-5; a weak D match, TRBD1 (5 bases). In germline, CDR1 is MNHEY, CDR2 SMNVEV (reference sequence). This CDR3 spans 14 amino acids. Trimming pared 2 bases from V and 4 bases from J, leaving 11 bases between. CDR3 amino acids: CASSLGQGRETQYF. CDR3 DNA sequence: TGTGCCAGCAGTTTAGGCCAGGGTAGAGAGACCCAGTACTTC.

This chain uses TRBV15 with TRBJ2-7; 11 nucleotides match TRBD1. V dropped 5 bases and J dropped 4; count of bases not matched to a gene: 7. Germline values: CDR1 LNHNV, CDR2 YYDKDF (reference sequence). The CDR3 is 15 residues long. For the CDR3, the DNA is TGTGCCACCAGCGACCCCGGGGACAGGGGGTACGAGCAGTACTTC. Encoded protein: CATSDPGDRGYEQYF.

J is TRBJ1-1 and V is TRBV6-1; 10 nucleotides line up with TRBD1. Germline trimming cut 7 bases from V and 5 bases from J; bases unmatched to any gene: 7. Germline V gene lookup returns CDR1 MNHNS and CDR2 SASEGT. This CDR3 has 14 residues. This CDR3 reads CASIMTGGLTEAFF. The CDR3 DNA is TGTGCCAGCATCATGACAGGGGGCCTGACTGAAGCTTTCTTT.

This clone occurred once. CDR3 amino acids: CASSLNSKKHEQYF. CDR3 in DNA: TGTGCCAGCAGTTTAAACTCCAAGAAGCACGAGCAGTACTTC. The chain combines TRBV28 with TRBJ2-7; D gene unclear. Per the germline V gene, CDR1 is MDHEN and CDR2 is SYDVKM. Trimming stripped 2 bases from V and 5 bases from J, with 13 bases between. CDR3 length: 14 residues.

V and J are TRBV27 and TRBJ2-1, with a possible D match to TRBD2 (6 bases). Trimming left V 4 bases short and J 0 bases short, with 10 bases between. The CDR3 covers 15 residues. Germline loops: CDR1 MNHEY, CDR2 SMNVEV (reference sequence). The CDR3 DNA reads TGTGCCAGCAGTTCTAGCGCGAGCTCCTACAATGAGCAGTTCTTC. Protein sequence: CASSSSASSYNEQFF.

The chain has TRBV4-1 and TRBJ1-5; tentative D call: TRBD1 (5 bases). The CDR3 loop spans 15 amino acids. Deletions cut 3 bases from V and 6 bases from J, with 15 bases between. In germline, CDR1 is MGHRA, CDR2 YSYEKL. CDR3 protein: CASSHRQGSGQPQHF. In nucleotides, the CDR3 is TGCGCCAGCAGCCATCGGCAGGGTAGCGGTCAGCCCCAGCATTTT.

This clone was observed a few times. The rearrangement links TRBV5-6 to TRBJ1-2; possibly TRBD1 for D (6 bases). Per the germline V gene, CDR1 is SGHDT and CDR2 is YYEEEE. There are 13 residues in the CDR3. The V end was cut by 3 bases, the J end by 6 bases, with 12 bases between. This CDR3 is CASSSGQGNGYTF. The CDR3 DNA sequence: TGTGCCAGCAGCTCGGGGCAGGGGAATGGCTACACCTTC.

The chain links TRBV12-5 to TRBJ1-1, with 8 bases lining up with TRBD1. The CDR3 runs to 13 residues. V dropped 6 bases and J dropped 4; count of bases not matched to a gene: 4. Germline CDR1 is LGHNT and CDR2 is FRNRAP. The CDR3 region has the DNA TGTGCTAGTGGGCACACAGGGGGCACTGAAGCTTTCTTT. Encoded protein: CASGHTGGTEAFF.

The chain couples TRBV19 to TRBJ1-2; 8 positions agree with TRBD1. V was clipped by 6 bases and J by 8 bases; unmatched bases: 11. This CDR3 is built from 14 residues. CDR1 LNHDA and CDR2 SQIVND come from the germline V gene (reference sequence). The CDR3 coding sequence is TGTGCCAGTAGGGAGACAGGGGAGGTGGTCGGCTACACCTTC. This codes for CASRETGEVVGYTF.

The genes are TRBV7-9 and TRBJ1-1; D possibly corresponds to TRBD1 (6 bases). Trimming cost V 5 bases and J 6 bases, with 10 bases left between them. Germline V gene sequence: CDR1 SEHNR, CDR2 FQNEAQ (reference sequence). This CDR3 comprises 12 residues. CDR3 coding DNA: TGTGCCAGCAGCCCCGGGACATCTGAAGCTTTCTTT. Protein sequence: CASSPGTSEAFF. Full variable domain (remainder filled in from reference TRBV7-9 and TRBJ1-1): DTGVSQNPRHKITKRGQNVTFRCDPISEHNRLYWYRQTLGQGPEFLTYFQNEAQLEKSRLLSDRFSAERPKGSFSTLEIQRTEQGDSAMYLCASSPGTSEAFFGQGTRLTVV.

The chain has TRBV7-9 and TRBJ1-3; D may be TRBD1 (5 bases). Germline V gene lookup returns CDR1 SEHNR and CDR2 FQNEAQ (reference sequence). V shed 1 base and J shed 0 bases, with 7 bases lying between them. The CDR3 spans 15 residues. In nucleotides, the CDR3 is TGTGCCAGCAGCTTAGAGGGGATCTCTGGAAACACCATATATTTT. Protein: CASSLEGISGNTIYF.

CDR3 amino acids: CASSLWDLPHEQYF. The CDR3 DNA is TGCGCCAGCAGCTTGTGGGATTTGCCCCACGAGCAGTACTTC. V and J are TRBV5-1 and TRBJ2-7; D gene uncertain. The CDR3 length is 14 residues. The V and J ends lost 1 base and 5 bases respectively, with 13 bases between them. CDR1 and CDR2 from the germline V gene are SGHRS and YFSETQ.

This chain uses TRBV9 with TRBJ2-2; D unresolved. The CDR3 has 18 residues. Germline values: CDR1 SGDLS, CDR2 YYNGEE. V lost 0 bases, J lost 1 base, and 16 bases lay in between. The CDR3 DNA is TGTGCCAGCAGCGTAGCTGGCAGAACACTCATGAACACCGGGGAGCTGTTTTTT. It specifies CASSVAGRTLMNTGELFF.